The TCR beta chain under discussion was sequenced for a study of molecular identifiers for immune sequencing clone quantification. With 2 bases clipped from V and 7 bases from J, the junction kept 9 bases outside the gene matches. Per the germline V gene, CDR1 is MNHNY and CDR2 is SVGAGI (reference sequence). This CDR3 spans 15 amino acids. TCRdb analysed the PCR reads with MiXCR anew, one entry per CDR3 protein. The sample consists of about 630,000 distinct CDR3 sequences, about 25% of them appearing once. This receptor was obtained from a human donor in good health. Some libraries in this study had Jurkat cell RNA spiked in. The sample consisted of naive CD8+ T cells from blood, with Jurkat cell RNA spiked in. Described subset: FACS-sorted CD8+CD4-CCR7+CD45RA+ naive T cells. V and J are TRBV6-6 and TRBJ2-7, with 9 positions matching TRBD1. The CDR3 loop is CASSYVGTGSEEQYF. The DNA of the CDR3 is TGTGCCAGCAGTTACGTAGGGACAGGGTCGGAAGAGCAGTACTTC.